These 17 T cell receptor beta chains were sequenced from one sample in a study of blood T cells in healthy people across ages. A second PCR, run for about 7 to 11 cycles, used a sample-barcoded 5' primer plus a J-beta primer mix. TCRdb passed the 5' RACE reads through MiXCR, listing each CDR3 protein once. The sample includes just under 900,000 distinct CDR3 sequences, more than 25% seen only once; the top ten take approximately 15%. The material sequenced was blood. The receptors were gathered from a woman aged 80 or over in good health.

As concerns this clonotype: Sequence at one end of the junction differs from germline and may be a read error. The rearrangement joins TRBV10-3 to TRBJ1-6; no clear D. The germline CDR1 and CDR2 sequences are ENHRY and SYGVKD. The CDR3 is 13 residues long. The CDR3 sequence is CTISEDGNSPLHF. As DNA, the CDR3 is TGTACCATCAGTGAGGACGGCAATTCACCCCTCCACTTT.

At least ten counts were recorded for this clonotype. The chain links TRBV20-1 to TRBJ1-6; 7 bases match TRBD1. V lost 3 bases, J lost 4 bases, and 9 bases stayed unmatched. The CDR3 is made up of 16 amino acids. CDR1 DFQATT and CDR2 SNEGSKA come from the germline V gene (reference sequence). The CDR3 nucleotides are TGCAGTGCTAGCGCCCCCGGGGGACAGTATAATTCACCCCTCCACTTT. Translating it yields CSASAPGGQYNSPLHF.

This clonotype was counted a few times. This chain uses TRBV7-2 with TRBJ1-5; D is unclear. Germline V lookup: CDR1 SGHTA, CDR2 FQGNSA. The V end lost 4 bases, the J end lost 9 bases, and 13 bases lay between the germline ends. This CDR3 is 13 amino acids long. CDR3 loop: CASSSGFERPQHF. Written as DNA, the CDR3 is TGTGCCAGCAGCTCCGGCTTTGAGAGGCCCCAGCATTTT.

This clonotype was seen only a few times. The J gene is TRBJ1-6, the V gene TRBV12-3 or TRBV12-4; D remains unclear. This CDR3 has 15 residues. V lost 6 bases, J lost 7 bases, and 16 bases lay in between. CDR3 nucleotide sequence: TGTGCCAGCAGACTCTCGGGAGTCAAAAATTCACCCCTCCACTTT. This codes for CASRLSGVKNSPLHF.

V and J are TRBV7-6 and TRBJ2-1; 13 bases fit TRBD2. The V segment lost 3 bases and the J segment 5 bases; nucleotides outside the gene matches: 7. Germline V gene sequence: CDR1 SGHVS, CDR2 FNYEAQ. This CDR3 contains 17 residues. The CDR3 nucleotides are TGTGCCAGCAGCTTGGAGACTAGCGGGGGGAACAACAATGAGCAGTTCTTC. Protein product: CASSLETSGGNNNEQFF.

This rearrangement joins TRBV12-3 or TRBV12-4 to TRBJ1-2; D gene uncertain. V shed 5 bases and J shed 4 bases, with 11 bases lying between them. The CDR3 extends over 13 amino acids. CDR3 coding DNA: TGTGCCAGCAGTCCCCGACGGAGCTATGGCTACACCTTC. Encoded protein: CASSPRRSYGYTF.

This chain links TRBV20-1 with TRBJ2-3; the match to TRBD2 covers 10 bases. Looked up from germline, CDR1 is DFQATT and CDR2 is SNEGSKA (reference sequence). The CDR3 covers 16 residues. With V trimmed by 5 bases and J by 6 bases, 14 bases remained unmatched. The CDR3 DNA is TGCAGTGCTGTATTGCTAGCGGGGGTTGTAAAGGATACGCAGTATTTT. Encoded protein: CSAVLLAGVVKDTQYF.

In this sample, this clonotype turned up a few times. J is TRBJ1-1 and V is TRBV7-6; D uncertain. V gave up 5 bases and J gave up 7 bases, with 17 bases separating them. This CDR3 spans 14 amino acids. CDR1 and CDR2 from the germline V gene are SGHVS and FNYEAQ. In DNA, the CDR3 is TGTGCCAGCAGCCCCCTCGGAGCAACCCTTGAAGCTTTCTTT. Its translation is CASSPLGATLEAFF.

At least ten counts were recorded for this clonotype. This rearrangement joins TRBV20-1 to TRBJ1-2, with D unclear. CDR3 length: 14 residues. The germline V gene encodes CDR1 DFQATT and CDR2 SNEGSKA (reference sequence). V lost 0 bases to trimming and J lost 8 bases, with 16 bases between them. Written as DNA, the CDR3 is TGCAGTGCTAGAGATGGGAAGGCGCTCGAGGGCTACACCTTC. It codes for CSARDGKALEGYTF.

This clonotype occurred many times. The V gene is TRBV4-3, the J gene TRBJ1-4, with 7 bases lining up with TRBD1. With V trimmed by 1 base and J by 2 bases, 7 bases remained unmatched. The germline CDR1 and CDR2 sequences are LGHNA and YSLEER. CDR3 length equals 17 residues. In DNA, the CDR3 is TGCGCCAGCAGCCAAGCTCCACAGGGGTATACTAATGAAAAACTGTTTTTT. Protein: CASSQAPQGYTNEKLFF.

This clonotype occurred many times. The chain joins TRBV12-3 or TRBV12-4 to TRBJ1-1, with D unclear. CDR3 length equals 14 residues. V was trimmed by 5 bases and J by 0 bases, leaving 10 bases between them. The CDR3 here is CASSPRSLNTEAFF. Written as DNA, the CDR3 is TGTGCCAGCAGTCCCAGGTCTCTGAACACTGAAGCTTTCTTT.

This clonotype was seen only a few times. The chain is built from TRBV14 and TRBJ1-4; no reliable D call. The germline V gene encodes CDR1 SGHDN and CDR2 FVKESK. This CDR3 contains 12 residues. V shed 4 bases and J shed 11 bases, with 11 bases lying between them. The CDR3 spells CASSPGREKLFF. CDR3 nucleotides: TGTGCCAGCAGCCCTGGAAGAGAGAAACTGTTTTTT.

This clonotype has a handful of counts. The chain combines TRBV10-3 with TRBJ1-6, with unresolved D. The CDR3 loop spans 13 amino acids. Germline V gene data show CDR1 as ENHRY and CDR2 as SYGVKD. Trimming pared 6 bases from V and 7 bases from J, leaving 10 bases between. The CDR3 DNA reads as TGTGCCATCAGGACATGGGAAAATTCACCCCTCCACTTT. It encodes CAIRTWENSPLHF.

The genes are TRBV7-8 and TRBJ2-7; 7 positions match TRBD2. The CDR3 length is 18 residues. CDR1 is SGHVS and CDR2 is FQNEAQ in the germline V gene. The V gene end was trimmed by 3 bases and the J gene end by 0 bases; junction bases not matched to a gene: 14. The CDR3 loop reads CASSFVTLAGRFSYEQYF. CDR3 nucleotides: TGTGCCAGCAGCTTCGTCACCCTAGCCGGGAGGTTCTCCTACGAGCAGTACTTC.

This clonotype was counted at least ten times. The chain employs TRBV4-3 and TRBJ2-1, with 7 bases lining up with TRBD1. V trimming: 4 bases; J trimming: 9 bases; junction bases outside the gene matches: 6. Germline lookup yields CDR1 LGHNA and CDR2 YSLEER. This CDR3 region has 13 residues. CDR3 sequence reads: CASSPGYRGEQFF. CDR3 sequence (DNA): TGCGCCAGCAGCCCCGGATACAGGGGTGAGCAGTTCTTC.

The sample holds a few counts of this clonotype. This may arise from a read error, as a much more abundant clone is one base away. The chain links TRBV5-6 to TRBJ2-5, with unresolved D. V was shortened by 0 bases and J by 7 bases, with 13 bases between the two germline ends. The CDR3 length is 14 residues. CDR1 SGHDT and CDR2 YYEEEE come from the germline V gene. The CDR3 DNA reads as TGTGCCAGCAGCTTGGGATCAAGGAAAGGGACCCAGTACTTC. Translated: CASSLGSRKGTQYF.

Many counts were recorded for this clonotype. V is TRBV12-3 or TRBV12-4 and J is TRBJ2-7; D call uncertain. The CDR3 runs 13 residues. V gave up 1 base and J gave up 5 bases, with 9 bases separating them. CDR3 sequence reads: CASSLGGRNEQYF. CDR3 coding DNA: TGTGCCAGCAGTTTAGGTGGCAGAAACGAGCAGTACTTC.